These 8 T cell receptor beta chains were all obtained from the same sample, sequenced in a study of blood T cells in healthy people across ages. The authors ran a second PCR of about 6 to 11 cycles using a sample-barcoded 5' primer and a J-beta primer mix. TCRdb itself ran the 5' RACE reads through MiXCR, one entry per CDR3 protein. The sample holds about 760,000 distinct CDR3 sequences, 25% seen once. This sample also appeared in a second study, on T cells of mothers and their children.

The sample taken for sequencing was blood. Every receptor here comes from a boy aged 10-17 years in good health.

The chain carries TRBV12-3 or TRBV12-4 and TRBJ2-5, with D possibly TRBD2 on 5 matching bases. V dropped 7 bases and J dropped 4 bases, with 16 bases sitting between them. The length of the CDR3 is 14 residues. The CDR3 DNA reads as TGTGCCAGCACCCGGGCAGGAGGCGCAGAGACCCAGTACTTC. This sequence encodes CASTRAGGAETQYF.

The table lists this clonotype with a few counts. The chain has TRBV20-1 and TRBJ2-7; D may be TRBD1 (6 bases). Germline V CDR1 and CDR2: DFQATT, SNEGSKA (reference sequence). CDR3 length: 13 amino acids. The germline V and J ends were trimmed by 5 bases and 6 bases, with 17 bases remaining between them. CDR3 amino acids: CSAVPGGAREQYF. The CDR3 region has the DNA TGCAGTGCTGTCCCTGGGGGCGCGCGCGAGCAGTACTTC.

The genes are TRBV6-2 or TRBV6-3 and TRBJ2-5; D ambiguous. The CDR3 is 14 amino acids. Germline V gene data show CDR1 as MNHEY and CDR2 as SVGEGT. The germline V and J ends were trimmed by 6 bases and 3 bases, with 14 bases remaining between them. The CDR3 DNA follows: TGTGCCAGCAGAGTCCGCGGCCTAGAAGAGACCCAGTACTTC. It yields the protein CASRVRGLEETQYF.

The V and J genes are TRBV29-1 and TRBJ2-3; D not certain. V was cut by 4 bases and J by 6 bases, with 14 bases left in between. The CDR3 is made up of 13 amino acids. Germline V lookup: CDR1 SQVTM, CDR2 ANQGSEA. The CDR3 nucleotides read TGCAGCGTTGGGGGTCGTGTCGCCGATACGCAGTATTTT. The encoded protein is CSVGGRVADTQYF.

This rearrangement joins TRBV6-6 to TRBJ1-5, with 11 bases aligning to TRBD1. CDR1 and CDR2 from the germline V gene are MNHNY and SVGAGI (reference sequence). V trimming: 6 bases; J trimming: 5 bases; junction bases outside the gene matches: 6. This CDR3 contains 15 residues. In DNA form, the CDR3 reads TGTGCCAGCAGAGCCCGGGACAGGGGGTATCAGCCCCAGCATTTT. Translating it yields CASRARDRGYQPQHF.

The CDR3 loop reads CASSEWGPKYNEQFF. CDR3 DNA sequence: TGTGCCAGCAGTGAGTGGGGGCCTAAGTACAATGAGCAGTTCTTC. The chain has TRBV6-1 and TRBJ2-1; perhaps TRBD1 as D (6 bases). V gave up 3 bases and J gave up 4 bases, with 13 bases separating them. Germline V lookup: CDR1 MNHNS, CDR2 SASEGT. The CDR3 loop spans 15 amino acids.

This clonotype showed up just a few times. The chain is built from TRBV7-3 and TRBJ2-2; 7 bases match TRBD2. The V gene's germline CDR1 is SGHTA and CDR2 FQGTGA. The trim removed 5 bases at V and 3 bases at J, leaving 15 bases unmatched. The CDR3 sequence is 18 residues long. The CDR3 nucleotides read TGTGCCAGCAGCCCCGATGGGCGGGAGAGCTACTACACCGGGGAGCTGTTTTTT. This codes for CASSPDGRESYYTGELFF. Full variable domain (missing parts from reference TRBV7-3 and TRBJ2-2): GAGVSQTPSNKVTEKGKYVELRCDPISGHTALYWYRQSLGQGPEFLIYFQGTGAADDSGLPNDRFFAVRPEGSVSTLKIQRTERGDSAVYLCASSPDGRESYYTGELFFGEGSRLTVL.

In its sample, this clonotype was seen a few times. The chain recombines TRBV11-2 with TRBJ2-3; D unclear. Germline values: CDR1 SGHAT, CDR2 FQNNGV. The CDR3 consists of 15 residues. V was shortened by 0 bases and J by 6 bases, with 13 bases between the two germline ends. CDR3 loop: CASSLDEPTGDTQYF. The CDR3 DNA is TGTGCCAGCAGCTTAGATGAGCCCACCGGGGATACGCAGTATTTT.